The clone carrying this TCR beta chain was observed many times. Its antigen is as yet unknown. This sample was included in a study of T cells in Graves' hyperthyroidism and ophthalmopathy. Study outcomes and limitations: Blood also contained most expanded thyroid clonotypes above 0.001.

The CDR3 is 17 residues long. Trimming removed 1 base from V and 1 base from J; junction bases left unmatched: 4. The CDR3 regions of TCR beta were amplified from RNA transcripts. A set of HTBI primers served as the primers for a first-round RT-PCR of the TCR CDR3. TCRdb re-derived calls from the multiplex PCR reads in MiXCR, one entry per CDR3 protein. The sample shows about 420,000 distinct CDR3 sequences, 15% to 18% of them seen only once. The sample consisted of blood. The gene calls are TRBV12-3 or TRBV12-4 and TRBJ2-1, with 10 bases that match TRBD2. This TCR was recovered from a woman between 18 and 30 years old with Graves' hyperthyroidism. CDR3 region: CASSLGSGGVSYNEQFF. The CDR3 nucleotides are TGTGCCAGCAGTTTAGGGAGCGGGGGGGTTTCCTACAATGAGCAGTTCTTC.